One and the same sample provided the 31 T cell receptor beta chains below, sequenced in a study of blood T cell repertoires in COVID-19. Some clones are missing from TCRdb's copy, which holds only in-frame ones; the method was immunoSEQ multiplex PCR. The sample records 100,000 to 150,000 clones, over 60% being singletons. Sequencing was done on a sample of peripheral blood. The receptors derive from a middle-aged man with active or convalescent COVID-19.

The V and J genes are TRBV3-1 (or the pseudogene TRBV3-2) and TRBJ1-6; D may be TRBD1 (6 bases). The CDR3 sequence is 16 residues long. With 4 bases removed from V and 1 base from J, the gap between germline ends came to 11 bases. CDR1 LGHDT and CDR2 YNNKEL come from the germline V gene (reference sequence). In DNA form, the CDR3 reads TGTGCCAGCAGCCGTCAACAGGGTTCCTATAATTCACCCCTCCACTTT. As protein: CASSRQQGSYNSPLHF.

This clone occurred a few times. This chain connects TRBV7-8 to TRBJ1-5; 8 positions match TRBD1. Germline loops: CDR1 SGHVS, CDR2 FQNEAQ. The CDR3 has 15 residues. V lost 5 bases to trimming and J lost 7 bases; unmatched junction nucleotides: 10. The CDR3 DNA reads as TGTGCCAGCAGCCTATCCGGACAGGGCCGACAGCCCCAGCATTTT. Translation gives CASSLSGQGRQPQHF. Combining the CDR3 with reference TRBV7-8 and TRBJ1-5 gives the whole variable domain GAGVSQSPRYKVAKRGQDVALRCDPISGHVSLFWYQQALGQGPEFLTYFQNEAQLDKSGLPSDRFFAERPEGSVSTLKIQRTQQEDSAVYLCASSLSGQGRQPQHFGDGTRLSIL.

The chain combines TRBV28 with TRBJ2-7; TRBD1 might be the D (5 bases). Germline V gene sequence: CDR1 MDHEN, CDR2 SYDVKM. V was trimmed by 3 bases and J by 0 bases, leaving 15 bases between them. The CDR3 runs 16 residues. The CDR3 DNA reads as TGTGCCAGCAGTTTTACATTGGCAGGGCTCTCCTACGAGCAGTACTTC. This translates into CASSFTLAGLSYEQYF.

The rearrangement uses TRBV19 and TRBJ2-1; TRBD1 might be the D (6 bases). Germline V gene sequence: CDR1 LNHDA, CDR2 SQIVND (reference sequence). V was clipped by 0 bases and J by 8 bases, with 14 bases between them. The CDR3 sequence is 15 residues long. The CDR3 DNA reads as TGTGCCAGTAGTATAGATCGACAGGTGTATGATGAGCAGTTCTTC. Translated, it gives CASSIDRQVYDEQFF.

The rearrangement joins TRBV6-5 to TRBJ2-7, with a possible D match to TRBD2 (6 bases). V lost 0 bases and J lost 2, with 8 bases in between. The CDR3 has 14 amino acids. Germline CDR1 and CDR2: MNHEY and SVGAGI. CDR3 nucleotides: TGTGCCAGCAGTTACTCGGGAGGCCCCTACGAGCAGTACTTC. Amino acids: CASSYSGGPYEQYF.

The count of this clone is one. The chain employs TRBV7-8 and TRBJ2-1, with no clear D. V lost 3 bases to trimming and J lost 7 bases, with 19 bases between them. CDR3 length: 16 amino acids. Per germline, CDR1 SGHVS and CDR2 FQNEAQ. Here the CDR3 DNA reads TGTGCCAGCAGCTTGATGGCGACATGGAATACAAATGAGCAGTTCTTC. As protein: CASSLMATWNTNEQFF.

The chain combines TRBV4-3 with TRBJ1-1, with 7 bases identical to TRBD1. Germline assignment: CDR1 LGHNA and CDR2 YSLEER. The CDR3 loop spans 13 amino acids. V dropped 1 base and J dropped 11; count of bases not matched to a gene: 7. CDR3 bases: TGCGCCAGCAGCCAAGTAGGGCAGGGGGTGGCTTTCTTT. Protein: CASSQVGQGVAFF.

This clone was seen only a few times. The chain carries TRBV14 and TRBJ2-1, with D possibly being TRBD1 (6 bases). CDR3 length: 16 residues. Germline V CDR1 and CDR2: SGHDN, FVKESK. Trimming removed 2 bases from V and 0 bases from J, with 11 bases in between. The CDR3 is CASSQQGSLSYNEQFF. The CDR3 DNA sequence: TGTGCCAGCAGCCAACAGGGGAGTCTCTCCTACAATGAGCAGTTCTTC.

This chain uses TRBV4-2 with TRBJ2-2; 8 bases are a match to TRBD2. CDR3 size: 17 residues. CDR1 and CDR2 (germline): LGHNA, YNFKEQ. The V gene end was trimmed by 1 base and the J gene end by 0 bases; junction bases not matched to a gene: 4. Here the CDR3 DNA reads TGTGCCAGCAGCCAAGCTGCGGGGGGTGCGAACACCGGGGAGCTGTTTTTT. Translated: CASSQAAGGANTGELFF.

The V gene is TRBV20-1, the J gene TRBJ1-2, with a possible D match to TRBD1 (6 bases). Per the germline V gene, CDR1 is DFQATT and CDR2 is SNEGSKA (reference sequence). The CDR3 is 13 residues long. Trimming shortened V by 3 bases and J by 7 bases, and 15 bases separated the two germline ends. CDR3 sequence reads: CSASTGKEGGYTF. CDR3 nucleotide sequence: TGCAGTGCTAGTACAGGGAAGGAAGGTGGCTACACCTTC.

CDR3 protein: CASSEDRGYGNIQYF. DNA for the CDR3: TGTGCCAGCAGCGAGGACAGGGGGTACGGAAACATTCAGTACTTC. The chain is built from TRBV6-2 or TRBV6-3 and TRBJ2-4, with 10 bases that match TRBD1. CDR1 and CDR2 (germline): MNHEY, SVGEGT. There are 15 residues in the CDR3. With V trimmed by 6 bases and J by 6 bases, 8 bases remained unmatched.

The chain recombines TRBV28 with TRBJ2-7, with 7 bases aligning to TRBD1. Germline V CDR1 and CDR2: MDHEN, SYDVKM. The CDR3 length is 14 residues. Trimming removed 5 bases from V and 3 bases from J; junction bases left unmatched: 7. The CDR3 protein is CASSRGQADYEQYF. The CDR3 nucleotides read TGTGCCAGCAGTCGTGGACAGGCCGACTACGAGCAGTACTTC.

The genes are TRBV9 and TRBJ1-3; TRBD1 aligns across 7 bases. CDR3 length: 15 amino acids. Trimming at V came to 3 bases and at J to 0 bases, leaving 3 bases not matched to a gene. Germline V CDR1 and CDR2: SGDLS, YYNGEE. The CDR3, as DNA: TGTGCCAGCAGCGCGTGGGACAGCTCTGGAAACACCATATATTTT. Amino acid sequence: CASSAWDSSGNTIYF.

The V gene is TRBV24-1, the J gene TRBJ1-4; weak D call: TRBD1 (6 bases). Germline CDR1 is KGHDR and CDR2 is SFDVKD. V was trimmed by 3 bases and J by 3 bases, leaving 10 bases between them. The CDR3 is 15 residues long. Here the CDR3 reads CATSDPGGPNEKLFF. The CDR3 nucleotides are TGTGCCACCAGTGATCCGGGGGGGCCTAATGAAAAACTGTTTTTT.

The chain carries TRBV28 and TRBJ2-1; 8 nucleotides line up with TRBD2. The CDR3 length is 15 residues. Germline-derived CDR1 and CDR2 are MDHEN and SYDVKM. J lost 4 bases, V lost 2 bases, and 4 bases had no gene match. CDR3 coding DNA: TGTGCCAGCAGTTTAGGCGGGGGGAAGTACAATGAGCAGTTCTTC. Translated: CASSLGGGKYNEQFF. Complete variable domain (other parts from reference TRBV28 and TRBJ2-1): DVKVTQSSRYLVKRTGEKVFLECVQDMDHENMFWYRQDPGLGLRLIYFSYDVKMKEKGDIPEGYSVSREKKERFSLILESASTNQTSMYLCASSLGGGKYNEQFFGPGTRLTVL.

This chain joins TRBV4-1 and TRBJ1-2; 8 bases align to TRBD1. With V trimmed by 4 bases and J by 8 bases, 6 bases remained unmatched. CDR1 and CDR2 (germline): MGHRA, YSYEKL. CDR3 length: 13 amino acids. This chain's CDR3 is CASSPGTGWGYTF. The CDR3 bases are TGCGCCAGCAGCCCCGGGACAGGTTGGGGCTACACCTTC.

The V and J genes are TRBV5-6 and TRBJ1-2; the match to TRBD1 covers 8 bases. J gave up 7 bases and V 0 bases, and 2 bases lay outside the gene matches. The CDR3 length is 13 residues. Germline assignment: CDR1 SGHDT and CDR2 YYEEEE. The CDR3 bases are TGTGCCAGCAGCTTGGCAGGGGGCGGTGGCTACACCTTC. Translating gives CASSLAGGGGYTF.

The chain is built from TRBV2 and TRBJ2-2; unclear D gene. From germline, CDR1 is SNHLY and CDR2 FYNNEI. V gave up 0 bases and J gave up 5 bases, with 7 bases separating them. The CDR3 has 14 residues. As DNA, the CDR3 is TGTGCCAGCAGTGAAGCGCTTCGGACCGGGGAGCTGTTTTTT. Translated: CASSEALRTGELFF.

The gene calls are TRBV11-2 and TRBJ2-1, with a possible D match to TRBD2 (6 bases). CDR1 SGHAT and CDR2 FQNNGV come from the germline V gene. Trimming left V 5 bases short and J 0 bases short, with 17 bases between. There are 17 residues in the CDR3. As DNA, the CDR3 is TGTGCCAGCAGCCAGATCCGGGACTCGTACTCCTACAATGAGCAGTTCTTC. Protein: CASSQIRDSYSYNEQFF.

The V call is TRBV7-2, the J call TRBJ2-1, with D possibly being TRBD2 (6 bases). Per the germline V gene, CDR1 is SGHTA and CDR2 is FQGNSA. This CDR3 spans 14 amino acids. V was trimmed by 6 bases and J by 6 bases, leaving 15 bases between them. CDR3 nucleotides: TGTGCCAGCAGGCTCACCGGGGGTGGCAATGAGCAGTTCTTC. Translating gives CASRLTGGGNEQFF.

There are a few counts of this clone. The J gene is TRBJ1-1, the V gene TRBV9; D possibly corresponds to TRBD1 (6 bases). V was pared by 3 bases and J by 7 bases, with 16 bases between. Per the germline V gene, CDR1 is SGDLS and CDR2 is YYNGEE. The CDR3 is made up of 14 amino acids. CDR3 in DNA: TGTGCCAGCAGCGCTTCTCCGGGACATTTTGAAGCTTTCTTT. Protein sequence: CASSASPGHFEAFF.

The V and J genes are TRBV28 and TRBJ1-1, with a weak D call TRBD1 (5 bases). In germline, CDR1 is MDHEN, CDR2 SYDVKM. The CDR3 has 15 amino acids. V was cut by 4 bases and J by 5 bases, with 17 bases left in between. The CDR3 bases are TGTGCCAGCAGTTCCCCTGGCGGGGGAGGAACTGAAGCTTTCTTT. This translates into CASSSPGGGGTEAFF.

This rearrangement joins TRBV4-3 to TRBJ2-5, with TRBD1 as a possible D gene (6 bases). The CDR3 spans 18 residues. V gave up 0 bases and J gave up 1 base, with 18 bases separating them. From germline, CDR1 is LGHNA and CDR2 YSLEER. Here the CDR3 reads CASSQDLSSGTTQETQYF. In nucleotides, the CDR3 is TGCGCCAGCAGCCAAGATCTTAGTTCTGGGACAACCCAAGAGACCCAGTACTTC.

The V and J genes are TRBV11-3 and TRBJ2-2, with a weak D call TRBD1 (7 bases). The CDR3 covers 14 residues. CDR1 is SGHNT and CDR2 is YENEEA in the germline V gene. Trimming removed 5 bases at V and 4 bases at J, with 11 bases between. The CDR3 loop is CASSGGTVTGELFF. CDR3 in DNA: TGTGCCAGCAGCGGGGGGACAGTCACCGGGGAGCTGTTTTTT.

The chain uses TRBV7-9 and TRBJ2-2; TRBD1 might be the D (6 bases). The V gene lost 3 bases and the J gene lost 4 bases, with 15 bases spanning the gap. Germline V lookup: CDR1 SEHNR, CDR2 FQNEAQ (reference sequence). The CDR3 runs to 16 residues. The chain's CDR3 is CASSFFGQGPTGELFF. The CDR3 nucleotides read TGTGCCAGCAGCTTTTTTGGTCAGGGGCCCACCGGGGAGCTGTTTTTT.

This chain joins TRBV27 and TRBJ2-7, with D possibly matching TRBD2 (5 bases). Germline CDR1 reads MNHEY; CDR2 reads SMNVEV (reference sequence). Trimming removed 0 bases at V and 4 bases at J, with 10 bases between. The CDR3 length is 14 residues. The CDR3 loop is CASSLSRESYEQYF. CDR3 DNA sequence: TGTGCCAGCAGTTTATCGAGGGAATCTTACGAGCAGTACTTC.

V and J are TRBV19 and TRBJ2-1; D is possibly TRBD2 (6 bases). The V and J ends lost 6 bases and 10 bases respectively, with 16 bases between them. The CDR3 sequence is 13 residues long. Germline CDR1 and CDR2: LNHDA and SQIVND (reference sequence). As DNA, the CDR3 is TGTGCCAGTAGCTTACTAGCAGAGCAGGAGCAGTTCTTC. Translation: CASSLLAEQEQFF.

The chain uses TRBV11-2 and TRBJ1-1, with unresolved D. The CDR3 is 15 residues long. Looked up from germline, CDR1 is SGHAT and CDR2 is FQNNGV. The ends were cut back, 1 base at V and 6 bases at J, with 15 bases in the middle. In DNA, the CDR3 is TGTGCCAGCAGCTTAGGAGCCCAGAGGTTGGCTGAAGCTTTCTTT. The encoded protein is CASSLGAQRLAEAFF.

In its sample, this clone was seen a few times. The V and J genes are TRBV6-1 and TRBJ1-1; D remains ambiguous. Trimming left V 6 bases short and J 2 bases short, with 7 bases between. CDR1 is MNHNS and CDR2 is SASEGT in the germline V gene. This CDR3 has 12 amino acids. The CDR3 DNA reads TGTGCCAGCAGAAATGTAAACACTGAAGCTTTCTTT. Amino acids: CASRNVNTEAFF.

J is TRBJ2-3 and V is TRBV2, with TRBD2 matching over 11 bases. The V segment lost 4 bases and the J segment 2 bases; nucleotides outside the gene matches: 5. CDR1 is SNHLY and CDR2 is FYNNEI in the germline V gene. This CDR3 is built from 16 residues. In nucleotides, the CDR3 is TGTGCCAGCAGTGGGACTAGCGGGTCGTACACAGATACGCAGTATTTT. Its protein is CASSGTSGSYTDTQYF. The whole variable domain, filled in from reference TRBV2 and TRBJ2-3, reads EPEVTQTPSHQVTQMGQEVILRCVPISNHLYFYWYRQILGQKVEFLVSFYNNEISEKSEIFDDQFSVERPDGSNFTLKIRSTKLEDSAMYFCASSGTSGSYTDTQYFGPGTRLTVL.

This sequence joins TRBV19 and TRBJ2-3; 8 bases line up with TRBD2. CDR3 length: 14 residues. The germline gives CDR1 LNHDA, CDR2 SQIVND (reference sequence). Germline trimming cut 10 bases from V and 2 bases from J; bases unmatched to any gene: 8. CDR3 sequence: CATPGGPPTDTQYF. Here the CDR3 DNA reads TGTGCCACCCCGGGGGGGCCCCCCACAGATACGCAGTATTTT.